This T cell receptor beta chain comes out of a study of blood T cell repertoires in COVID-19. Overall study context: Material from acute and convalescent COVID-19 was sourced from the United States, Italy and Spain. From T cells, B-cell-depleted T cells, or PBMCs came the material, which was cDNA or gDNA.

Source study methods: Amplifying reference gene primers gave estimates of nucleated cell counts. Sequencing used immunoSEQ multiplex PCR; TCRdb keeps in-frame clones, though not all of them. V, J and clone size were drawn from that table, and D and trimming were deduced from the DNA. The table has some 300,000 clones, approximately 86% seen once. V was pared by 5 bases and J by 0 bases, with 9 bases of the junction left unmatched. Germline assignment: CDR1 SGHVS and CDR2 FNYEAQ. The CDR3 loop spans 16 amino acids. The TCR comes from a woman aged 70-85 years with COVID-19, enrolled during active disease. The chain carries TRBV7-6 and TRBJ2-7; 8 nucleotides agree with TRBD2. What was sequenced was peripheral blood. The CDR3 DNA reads TGTGCCAGCAGCCGCTCGGGGGGGGTGAGCTCCTACGAGCAGTACTTC. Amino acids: CASSRSGGVSSYEQYF. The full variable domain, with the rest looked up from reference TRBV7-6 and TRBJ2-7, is GAGVSQSPRYKVTKRGQDVALRCDPISGHVSLYWYRQALGQGPEFLTYFNYEAQQDKSGLPNDRFSAERPEGSISTLTIQRTEQRDSAMYRCASSRSGGVSSYEQYFGPGTRLTVT.